This entry concerns a single TCR beta chain. This specimen comes from a study of Ad26.COV2.S vaccination and SARS-CoV-2 variants. Treatment of the sample: around 19 received Ad26.COV2.S at low or high dose, single or two shots; about 5 received placebo; per-sample allocation not given. On day 63 after the first injection, vaccine and placebo recipients gave samples. Boston supplied an adult donor aged 18-55 years. Germline V lookup: CDR1 SGHAT, CDR2 FQNNGV. The CDR3 sequence is 17 residues long. Trimming cost V 5 bases and J 1 base; bases outside gene matches: 7. The table came from immunoSEQ multiplex PCR; TCRdb's copy has only in-frame clones and leaves some out. Counted here are some 290,000 clones, about 82% occurring once; the ten biggest clones make up approximately 2.1%.

The chain carries TRBV11-2 and TRBJ2-7; 14 nucleotides match TRBD2. The TCR sequence derives from a person aged 18-60 years who received the Ad26.COV2.S COVID-19 vaccine or a placebo. The specimen comprised peripheral blood, sampled in a trial of Ad26.COV2.S vaccine versus placebo. This CDR3 reads CASSTWTSGGSSYEQYF. Here the CDR3 DNA reads TGTGCCAGCAGCACCTGGACTAGCGGGGGGTCTTCCTACGAGCAGTACTTC.